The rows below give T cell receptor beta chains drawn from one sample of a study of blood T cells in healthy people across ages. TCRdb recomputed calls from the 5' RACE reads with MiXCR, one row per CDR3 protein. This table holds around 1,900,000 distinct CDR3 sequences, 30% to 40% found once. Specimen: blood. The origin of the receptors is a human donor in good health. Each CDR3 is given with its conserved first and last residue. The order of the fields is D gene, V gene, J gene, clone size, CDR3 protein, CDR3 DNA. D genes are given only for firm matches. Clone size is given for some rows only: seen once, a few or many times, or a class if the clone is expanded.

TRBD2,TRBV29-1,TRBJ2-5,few,CSVKPGLAKETQYF,TGCAGCGTTAAACCGGGACTAGCAAAAGAGACCCAGTACTTC
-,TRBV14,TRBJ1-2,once,CASSQDLSGIGYTF,TGTGCCAGCAGCCAAGATCTCTCTGGCATAGGCTACACCTTC
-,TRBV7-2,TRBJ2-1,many,CASSLQTYNEQFF,TGTGCCAGCAGCTTACAGACCTACAATGAGCAGTTCTTC
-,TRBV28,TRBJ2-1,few,CASSPQQTGRQFF,TGTGCCAGCAGTCCCCAGCAAACGGGGCGGCAGTTCTTC
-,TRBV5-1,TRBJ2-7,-,CASSLTAGRYEQYF,TGCGCCAGCAGCTTAACTGCAGGGAGATACGAGCAGTACTTC
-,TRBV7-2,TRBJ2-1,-,CASSLVRGVTEQFF,TGTGCCAGCAGCTTAGTTAGGGGGGTAACTGAGCAGTTCTTC
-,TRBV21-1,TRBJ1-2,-,CASSKSGVYGYTF,TGTGCCAGCAGCAAATCGGGAGTCTATGGCTACACCTTC
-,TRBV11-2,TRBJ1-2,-,CASSLDRRGHTF,TGTGCCAGCAGCTTAGATCGTAGGGGCCACACCTTC
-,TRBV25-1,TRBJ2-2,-,CASSESGRETGELFF,TGTGCCAGCAGTGAATCGGGCAGGGAGACCGGGGAGCTGTTTTTT
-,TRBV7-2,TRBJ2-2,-,CASSLYAGSRSGELFF,TGTGCCAGCAGCTTATATGCGGGGAGCCGGTCCGGGGAGCTGTTTTTT
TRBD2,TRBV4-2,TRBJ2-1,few,CASSQPGLSIDEQFF,TGTGCCAGCAGCCAACCGGGACTAAGCATCGATGAGCAGTTCTTC
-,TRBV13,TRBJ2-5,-,CASSPGLPQETQYF,TGTGCCAGCAGCCCAGGACTACCCCAAGAGACCCAGTACTTC
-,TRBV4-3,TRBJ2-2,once,CASSQDGAGYNTGELFF,TGCGCCAGCAGCCAAGATGGTGCGGGCTACAACACCGGGGAGCTGTTTTTT
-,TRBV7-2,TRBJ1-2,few,CASTLGLTVNYGYTF,TGTGCCAGCACCCTAGGACTTACAGTTAACTATGGCTACACCTTC
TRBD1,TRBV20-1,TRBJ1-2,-,CSAQDRVSGGYTF,TGCAGTGCGCAAGACAGGGTTTCGGGAGGCTACACCTTC
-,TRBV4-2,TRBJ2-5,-,CASSQVRGGGEQYF,TGTGCCAGCAGCCAAGTAAGAGGGGGAGGTGAGCAGTACTTC
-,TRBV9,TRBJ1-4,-,CASSVGFGGEKLFF,TGTGCCAGCAGCGTTGGCTTCGGCGGTGAAAAACTGTTTTTT
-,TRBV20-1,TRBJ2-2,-,CSGRENTGELFF,TGCAGTGGGCGAGAGAACACCGGGGAGCTGTTTTTT
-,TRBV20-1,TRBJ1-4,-,CNAREGANEKLFF,TGCAATGCTAGAGAGGGGGCTAATGAAAAACTGTTTTTT
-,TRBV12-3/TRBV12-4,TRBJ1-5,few,CASSHRVRNQPQHF,TGTGCCAGCAGCCACAGGGTTCGGAATCAGCCCCAGCATTTT
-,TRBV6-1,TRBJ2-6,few,CASSDYPHQVSGANVLTF,TGTGCCAGCAGTGATTACCCACATCAAGTCTCTGGGGCCAACGTCCTGACTTTC
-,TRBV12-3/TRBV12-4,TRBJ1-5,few,CASSFLGGNQPQHF,TGTGCCAGCAGTTTTTTGGGAGGCAATCAGCCCCAGCATTTT
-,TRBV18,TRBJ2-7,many,CASSPNSPYEQYF,TGTGCCAGCTCACCGAACAGTCCCTACGAGCAGTACTTC
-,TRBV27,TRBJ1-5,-,CATGRQPQHF,TGTGCCACGGGCCGTCAGCCCCAGCATTTT
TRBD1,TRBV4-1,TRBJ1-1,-,CASSQVEGAGTEAFF,TGCGCCAGCAGCCAAGTAGAGGGGGCAGGCACTGAAGCTTTCTTT
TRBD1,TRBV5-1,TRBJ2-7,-,CASSSGTGIEQYF,TGCGCCAGCAGCTCCGGGACAGGGATCGAGCAGTACTTC
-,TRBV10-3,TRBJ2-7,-,CAISESPPGERYEQYF,TGTGCCATCAGTGAGTCGCCCCCAGGGGAGAGGTACGAGCAGTACTTC
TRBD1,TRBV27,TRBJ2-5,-,CASSGYRGPQETQYF,TGTGCCAGCAGTGGATACAGGGGACCCCAAGAGACCCAGTACTTC
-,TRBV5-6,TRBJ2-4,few,CASSSRRLDKNIQYF,TGTGCCAGCAGCTCCCGACGACTAGACAAAAACATTCAGTACTTC